This T cell receptor (beta chain) was retrieved from a study of T cells in Graves' hyperthyroidism and ophthalmopathy (dated by TCRdb to the late 2010s). Notes on the research overall: Peripheral blood was sampled at the time of initial diagnosis, prior to any treatment. The paper describes TCR Vbeta CDR3 sequencing of 140 or so peripheral blood samples, made up of under 50 ophthalmopathy patients, some 76 hyperthyroidism patients and 17 progressor patients. Whether ophthalmopathy could be predicted prospectively was tested in an independent validation cohort made up of fewer than 20 hyperthyroidism patients plus 17 patients who later progressed to ophthalmopathy. The approximately 100 discovery patients were divided at random into training and test sets in a 7:3 ratio. To identify distinguishing TCR V-J signatures, a discovery cohort of some 99 patients was used, comprising 40 to 45 with Graves' ophthalmopathy and around 60 with stable Graves' hyperthyroidism. Once sampling was done, hyperthyroidism patients were given methimazole at a starting dose of 30 mg daily, whereas ophthalmopathy patients were given high-dose intravenous methylprednisolone. In over five Graves' hyperthyroidism patients, the study also compared T-cell repertoires from thyroid tissue with T-cell repertoires from blood.

General conclusions and limits of the study: No statistical method was used to fix the sample size in advance, and group allocation was not hidden from the investigators. A 13 V-J signature model separated ophthalmopathy from stable hyperthyroidism, with roughly 88% sensitivity and roughly 82% specificity in cross-validation and 80%/75% in testing. During validation, the model predicted progression to ophthalmopathy a median of about 6.3 months ahead of onset, with just under 71% sensitivity and roughly 75% specificity. Blood samples also contained most of the expanded thyroid clonotypes (frequency above 0.001), which suggests that blood repertoires may reflect thyroid immune responses.

On this clonotype itself: The target of this receptor is not known. No base qualities exist here, and no much larger clone lies one base off it.

Moderately to severely active disease, a Clinical Activity Score of at least 3, a NOSPECS grade of at least 4, and a duration under 3 months were present in ophthalmopathy patients. Any patient with an uncontrolled infection, another autoimmune disease, pregnancy or lactation was excluded. Diagnoses relied on clinical symptoms, serum thyroxine and TRAb, thyroid ultrasound and orbital computed tomography. PBMCs were separated from approximately 9.9 ml of fresh peripheral blood using Ficoll-Paque density gradient centrifugation. Total RNA was extracted using Trizol reagent, and RNA quality was assessed on an Agilent 2100 Bioanalyzer. TCR beta CDR3 regions were amplified from RNA transcripts. The first round of RT-PCR for the TCR CDR3 was performed with the HTBI primer set and the Qiagen OneStep RT-PCR kit. Libraries were constructed in a second round of multiplex PCR, after which size selection and purification were performed. The libraries were sequenced on an Illumina HiSeq2000 using paired-end 100 bp reads. For the original study's pipeline: SOAPnuke was used to process the raw data, throwing out any read that contained adapters or uncalled bases, had a mean Phred below 15, or lacked an exact constant-primer or identifier match. High-quality paired reads were merged using COPE v1.2.5, and each unique nucleotide sequence was defined as a clonotype. MiTCR v1.1 was used to align the clonotypes against IMGT TRBV, TRBD and TRBJ reference segments. The analysis included only V-J combinations with a frequency above 0.0001, which together covered approximately 99% of the repertoires. The TCS score was defined as F50 (clonal expansion) divided by E x V (chaos), with BLOSUM62-based TCRdist calculated between CDR3 peptides within each V-J. Welch's t-statistics and random forest reduced just over 500 V-J features to roughly 13, which were used in a naive Bayes classifier (R e1071). The public reads were quality trimmed at Q25 with fastp and then assembled into clones with MiXCR by TCRdb, keeping productive beta chains. Rows with a matching CDR3 protein are joined into one entry that keeps the most common DNA and genes. The V and J calls follow TCRdb's processing rather than the paper's. The sample table lists roughly 280,000 distinct CDR3 sequences, approximately 15% of them with a count of one. The leading ten clones occupy approximately 60% of the sample.

There are 15 amino acids in the CDR3, from cysteine to phenylalanine inclusive. CDR3 DNA only is kept here, 45 bases in frame from base 1. CDR1 and CDR2 were assigned from the germline V gene as MDHEN and SYDVKM. The junction carries 14 bases between V and J, which are trimmed by 6 bases and 3 bases respectively. The chain is made from TRBV28 and TRBJ2-2; the D gene is perhaps TRBD2, from 6 matching bases. The sample comprised blood. This TCR was sampled from a woman aged 55-69 years with Graves' ophthalmopathy. This receptor has the CDR3 CASSPGREDTGELFF. The DNA sequence is TGTGCCAGCAGCCCAGGCAGGGAGGACACCGGGGAGCTGTTTTTT.